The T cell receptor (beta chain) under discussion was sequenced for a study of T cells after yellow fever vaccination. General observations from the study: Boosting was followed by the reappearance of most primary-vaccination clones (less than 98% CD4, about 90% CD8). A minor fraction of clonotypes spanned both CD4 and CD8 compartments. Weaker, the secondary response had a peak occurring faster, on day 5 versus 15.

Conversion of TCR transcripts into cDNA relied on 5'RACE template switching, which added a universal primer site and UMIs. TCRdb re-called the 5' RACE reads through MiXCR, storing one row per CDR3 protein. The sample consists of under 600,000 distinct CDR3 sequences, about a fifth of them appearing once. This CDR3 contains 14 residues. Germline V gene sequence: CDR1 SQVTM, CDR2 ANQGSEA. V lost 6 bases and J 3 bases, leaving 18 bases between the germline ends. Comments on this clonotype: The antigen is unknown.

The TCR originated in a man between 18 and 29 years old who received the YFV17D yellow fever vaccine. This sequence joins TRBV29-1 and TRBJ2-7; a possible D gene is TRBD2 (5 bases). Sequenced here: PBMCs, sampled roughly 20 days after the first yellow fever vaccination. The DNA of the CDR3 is TGCAGCGTCCCGAAATCGGGGATTTACTACGAGCAGTACTTC. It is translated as CSVPKSGIYYEQYF.